A single sample is the source of the 18 T cell receptor beta chains below, sequenced in a study of blood T cell repertoires in COVID-19. Using immunoSEQ multiplex PCR, the repertoire was profiled, and TCRdb retains in-frame clones only, with some absent. The sample has about 94,000 clones; about 80% are singletons. The sequenced material came from peripheral blood. The receptors were sampled from a human donor in a cohort sampled during active COVID-19.

V gene TRBV3-1 (or the pseudogene TRBV3-2) combines with J gene TRBJ2-7; weak D call: TRBD1 (5 bases). The CDR3 contains 15 residues. The V gene lost 1 base and the J gene lost 2 bases, with 12 bases spanning the gap. Germline V lookup: CDR1 LGHDT, CDR2 YNNKEL (reference sequence). The CDR3 DNA sequence: TGTGCCAGCAGCCAAGTGTCCAAGGGGACCTACGAGCAGTACTTC. Amino acid sequence: CASSQVSKGTYEQYF.

This clone was recorded a few times. The chain is built from TRBV7-2 and TRBJ1-5; D uncertain. The CDR3 is made up of 15 amino acids. V lost 5 bases and J 7 bases, leaving 18 bases between the germline ends. Germline assignment: CDR1 SGHTA and CDR2 FQGNSA. CDR3 DNA: TGTGCCAGCAGCCAGCGGGTCTCGTCGGGGCAGCCCCAGCATTTT. Translating gives CASSQRVSSGQPQHF.

The rearrangement links TRBV28 to TRBJ1-1; D possibly corresponds to TRBD1 (6 bases). Germline V gives CDR1 MDHEN, CDR2 SYDVKM. The CDR3 length is 14 residues. Trimming removed 2 bases at V and 11 bases at J, with 18 bases between. The CDR3 DNA sequence: TGTGCCAGCAGTTTAGGGGGCGTTCGGGATGAGGCTTTCTTT. Protein sequence: CASSLGGVRDEAFF. Combining the CDR3 with reference TRBV28 and TRBJ1-1 gives the whole variable domain DVKVTQSSRYLVKRTGEKVFLECVQDMDHENMFWYRQDPGLGLRLIYFSYDVKMKEKGDIPEGYSVSREKKERFSLILESASTNQTSMYLCASSLGGVRDEAFFGQGTRLTVV.

The CDR3 reads CAWSVEGVSSPLHF. Written as DNA, the CDR3 is TGTGCCTGGAGTGTAGAGGGAGTAAGTTCACCCCTCCACTTT. The genes are TRBV30 and TRBJ1-6, with D unresolved. The CDR3 runs to 14 residues. Deletions cut 0 bases from V and 9 bases from J, with 12 bases between. Germline V gene lookup returns CDR1 GTSNPN and CDR2 SVGIG (reference sequence).

The chain uses TRBV7-3 and TRBJ2-7; 12 bases match TRBD2. Germline V gene sequence: CDR1 SGHTA, CDR2 FQGTGA. There are 15 residues in the CDR3. Trimming at V came to 0 bases and at J to 6 bases, leaving 3 bases not matched to a gene. The CDR3, as DNA: TGTGCCAGCAGCTTAACCCCTAGCGGGAGGGTCGAGCAGTACTTC. Its translation: CASSLTPSGRVEQYF.

This chain connects TRBV5-4 to TRBJ1-5; 7 positions agree with TRBD1. Germline values: CDR1 SGHNT, CDR2 YYREEE (reference sequence). This CDR3 has 13 residues. After removal of 4 bases from V and 5 bases from J, the junction contained 3 bases not matched to a gene. CDR3 in amino acids: CASSRDRDQPQHF. The CDR3 DNA is TGTGCCAGCAGCCGTGACAGGGATCAGCCCCAGCATTTT.

The chain has TRBV11-2 and TRBJ2-7; no clear D gene. Germline V gene data show CDR1 as SGHAT and CDR2 as FQNNGV. V was cut by 0 bases and J by 6 bases, with 6 bases left in between. The CDR3 is made up of 12 amino acids. The CDR3 here is CASSLDRLEQYF. The CDR3 region has the DNA TGTGCCAGCAGCTTAGACAGACTCGAGCAGTACTTC.

This clone was recorded a few times. The chain employs TRBV5-1 and TRBJ2-7; 11 positions agree with TRBD2. CDR1 is SGHRS and CDR2 is YFSETQ in the germline V gene. The CDR3 has 16 residues. The junction had 11 bases not matched to a gene; V was cut back by 4 bases and J by 5 bases. CDR3 DNA sequence: TGCGCCAGCAGCACGGGATTAGCGGGAGGGCCCCACGAGCAGTACTTC. The encoded protein is CASSTGLAGGPHEQYF.

This chain connects TRBV6-5 to TRBJ2-7, with 7 bases that match TRBD1. V was clipped by 5 bases and J by 4 bases; unmatched bases: 8. The CDR3 is 14 amino acids. From germline, CDR1 is MNHEY and CDR2 SVGAGI. Here the CDR3 DNA reads TGTGCCAGCAGTAAACAGGGGTCGAGATACGAGCAGTACTTC. Residues: CASSKQGSRYEQYF.

This clone appeared once. This chain uses TRBV19 with TRBJ2-6; the D gene is possibly TRBD1 (5 bases). CDR1 and CDR2 (germline): LNHDA, SQIVND (reference sequence). Deletions cut 1 base from V and 4 bases from J, with 8 bases between. The CDR3 loop spans 15 amino acids. CDR3 sequence (DNA): TGTGCCAGTAGTATAGCTGGGGCCGGGGCCAACGTCCTGACTTTC. This translates into CASSIAGAGANVLTF.

The rearrangement joins TRBV7-2 to TRBJ2-7; D is perhaps TRBD1 (6 bases). The V gene lost 4 bases and the J gene lost 3 bases, with 10 bases spanning the gap. Germline loops: CDR1 SGHTA, CDR2 FQGNSA. This CDR3 comprises 13 residues. CDR3 DNA: TGTGCCAGCAGCTCCCGACAGGTCTACGAGCAGTACTTC. Protein: CASSSRQVYEQYF.

The CDR3 loop reads CASSLGEGAGNQPQHF. CDR3 sequence (DNA): TGCGCCAGCAGCTTGGGAGAGGGGGCTGGCAATCAGCCCCAGCATTTT. V usage is TRBV5-1 and J usage is TRBJ1-5; TRBD1 aligns across 7 bases. Trimming removed 0 bases from V and 2 bases from J; junction bases left unmatched: 5. The CDR3 sequence is 16 residues long. CDR1 and CDR2 (germline): SGHRS, YFSETQ.

This clone was observed a few times. The rearrangement uses TRBV7-2 and TRBJ2-7, with 7 bases aligning to TRBD2. J lost 6 bases, V lost 0 bases, and 8 bases had no gene match. This CDR3 comprises 15 residues. The germline V gene has CDR1 SGHTA and CDR2 FQGNSA. CDR3 nucleotides: TGTGCCAGCAGCTTAGCCCCAGCGGGATCTCTCGAGCAGTACTTC. It specifies CASSLAPAGSLEQYF.

There are a few counts of this clone. The genes are TRBV4-1 and TRBJ2-7, with 10 bases matching TRBD2. Germline V gives CDR1 MGHRA, CDR2 YSYEKL. This CDR3 is built from 16 residues. Trimming at V came to 4 bases and at J to 7 bases, leaving 13 bases not matched to a gene. The CDR3 DNA is TGCGCCAGCAGCCGGCAAGTTAGCGGGAGGACAGGGGAGCAGTACTTC. This sequence encodes CASSRQVSGRTGEQYF.

The chain has TRBV24-1 and TRBJ2-7, with TRBD2 matching over 8 bases. V was pared by 3 bases and J by 4 bases, with 7 bases of the junction left unmatched. The germline V gene has CDR1 KGHDR and CDR2 SFDVKD. The CDR3 runs to 15 residues. The CDR3 region is CATSDLGTSIYEQYF. The CDR3 DNA follows: TGTGCCACCAGTGATCTGGGGACTAGTATATACGAGCAGTACTTC.

This sequence joins TRBV28 and TRBJ1-1; D gene ambiguous. From germline, CDR1 is MDHEN and CDR2 SYDVKM. CDR3 length: 12 residues. V lost 3 bases, J lost 1 base, and 3 bases lay in between. The CDR3 DNA follows: TGTGCCAGCAGTTTGAGGAACACTGAAGCTTTCTTT. Translated, it gives CASSLRNTEAFF.

The V gene is TRBV21-1, the J gene TRBJ2-7; the D segment call TRBD1 is taken from the table without a DNA check. TRBV21-1 is classified as a pseudogene. CDR3 length: 15 amino acids. The CDR3 region has the DNA TGTGCCAGCAGCTGGAACCGGGACAGATACTACGAGCAGTACTTC. Translated, it gives CASSWNRDRYYEQYF.

The CDR3 protein is CATSVSGSNQPQHF. The CDR3 nucleotides are TGTGCCACCAGTGTCTCAGGGAGCAATCAGCCCCAGCATTTT. The V and J genes are TRBV24-1 and TRBJ1-5; possible D gene TRBD1, 5 bases. The CDR3 contains 14 residues. From germline, CDR1 is KGHDR and CDR2 SFDVKD. Trimming took off 5 bases at V and 1 base at J, with 8 bases between the two ends.